This TCR beta chain stems from a study of Ad26.COV2.S vaccination and SARS-CoV-2 variants. Study details: Enrolled in COV1001, the donor was in the Ad26.COV2.S trial arm, which received the vaccine.

This table comes from immunoSEQ multiplex PCR, and its TCRdb copy is limited to in-frame clones, with some not included. The sample yields about 440,000 clones, roughly 85% seen once. As concerns this clone: Its antigen is not identified.

General study results and limits: Possibly, TCR breadth and depth analyses underestimated total T cell responses.

Documented treatment: some 19 received Ad26.COV2.S at low or high dose, single or two shots; 5 received placebo; per-sample allocation not given. Collection of samples fell on day 63 after the first vaccine or placebo injection. An Ad26 vector that expressed Wuhan-strain SARS-CoV-2 spike constituted the vaccine. CDR3 length: 18 residues. Germline V lookup: CDR1 SQVTM, CDR2 ANQGSEA. The V segment lost 6 bases and the J segment 8 bases; nucleotides outside the gene matches: 24. The chain recombines TRBV29-1 with TRBJ2-1, with 8 nucleotides matching TRBD2. The TCR comes from a person between 18 and 65 years old who received the Ad26.COV2.S COVID-19 vaccine or a placebo. Sequenced here: peripheral blood, sampled in a trial of Ad26.COV2.S vaccine versus placebo. Written as DNA, the CDR3 is TGCAGCGTGGCCTCTCTCGCGGGAGGCCTACTAGGTGTGGATGAGCAGTTCTTC. Encoded protein: CSVASLAGGLLGVDEQFF.